The rows below give T cell receptor beta chains drawn from one sample of a study of yellow fever vaccine responses in identical twins. Using its own MiXCR run on the RT-PCR reads, TCRdb lists one record per CDR3 protein. The table includes approximately 2,200 distinct CDR3 sequences, roughly 32% detected once. The sample consisted of T cells from blood (PBMCs), unsorted or a sorted subset (not recorded which), taken before or after yellow fever vaccination (not recorded which). These receptors all come from a woman aged 18-29 years who received the yellow fever vaccine. The CDR3 runs from the conserved cysteine through the conserved F or W. Fields, in order: CDR3 protein, CDR3 DNA, D gene, clone size, J gene, V gene. The D gene is left open where the match is weak. Clone size, where shown, is once, few, many, or a class for clones that have expanded.

cdr3_aa: CASNPGGCPNEQFF
cdr3_nt: TGCGCCAGCAACCCCGGGGGGTGTCCCAATGAGCAGTTCTTC
d_call: TRBD2
clone_size: few
j_call: TRBJ2-1
v_call: TRBV23-1

cdr3_aa: CSARDRGRYEQYF
cdr3_nt: TGCAGCGCTCGGGACAGGGGGCGATACGAGCAGTACTTC
d_call: TRBD1
clone_size: few
j_call: TRBJ2-7
v_call: TRBV29-1

cdr3_aa: CASSSSSNTEAFF
cdr3_nt: TGTGCCAGCAGCTCCTCTTCGAACACTGAAGCTTTCTTT
d_call: -
clone_size: -
j_call: TRBJ1-1
v_call: TRBV6-4

cdr3_aa: CSASRLAGAYEQYF
cdr3_nt: TGCAGTGCTAGTAGGCTAGCGGGAGCCTACGAGCAGTACTTC
d_call: TRBD2
clone_size: -
j_call: TRBJ2-7
v_call: TRBV20-1

cdr3_aa: CASSYSTGPMGGYTF
cdr3_nt: TGTGCCAGCAGTTACTCGACAGGGCCGATGGGGGGCTACACCTTC
d_call: TRBD1
clone_size: -
j_call: TRBJ1-2
v_call: TRBV6-2/TRBV6-3

cdr3_aa: CASSLEGLVMTQYF
cdr3_nt: TGTGCCAGCAGCTTAGAGGGACTAGTAATGACCCAGTACTTC
d_call: TRBD2
clone_size: -
j_call: TRBJ2-5
v_call: TRBV7-6

cdr3_aa: CASSPATYNSPLHF
cdr3_nt: TGTGCCAGCAGCCCCGCGACCTATAATTCACCCCTCCACTTT
d_call: -
clone_size: -
j_call: TRBJ1-6
v_call: TRBV11-2

cdr3_aa: CASSPDGYEQYF
cdr3_nt: TGCGCCAGCAGCCCCGACGGCTACGAGCAGTACTTC
d_call: -
clone_size: -
j_call: TRBJ2-7
v_call: TRBV5-1

cdr3_aa: CASSEWSTDTQYF
cdr3_nt: TGTGCCAGCAGTGAGTGGAGCACAGATACGCAGTATTTT
d_call: -
clone_size: -
j_call: TRBJ2-3
v_call: TRBV2

cdr3_aa: CASSQGGQSYEQYF
cdr3_nt: TGTGCCAGCAGCCAAGGGGGGCAGTCGTACGAGCAGTACTTC
d_call: -
clone_size: -
j_call: TRBJ2-7
v_call: TRBV4-2

cdr3_aa: CAISDSTSGSYEQYF
cdr3_nt: TGTGCCATCAGTGACTCGACTAGCGGGAGCTACGAGCAGTACTTC
d_call: TRBD2
clone_size: -
j_call: TRBJ2-7
v_call: TRBV10-3

cdr3_aa: CASSQLLSGQQPQHF
cdr3_nt: TGCGCCAGCAGCCAGCTTTTATCAGGACAGCAGCCCCAGCATTTT
d_call: -
clone_size: few
j_call: TRBJ1-5
v_call: TRBV4-3

cdr3_aa: CASSRGGTNPDTQYF
cdr3_nt: TGTGCCAGCAGCCGGGGTGGTACAAACCCAGATACGCAGTATTTT
d_call: -
clone_size: -
j_call: TRBJ2-3
v_call: TRBV11-3

cdr3_aa: CASSLAGRQETQYF
cdr3_nt: TGTGCCAGCAGCTTAGCGGGGAGACAAGAGACCCAGTACTTC
d_call: -
clone_size: -
j_call: TRBJ2-5
v_call: TRBV7-2

cdr3_aa: CASSLALGNQPQHF
cdr3_nt: TGTGCCAGCAGCTTAGCGCTAGGGAATCAGCCCCAGCATTTT
d_call: -
clone_size: -
j_call: TRBJ1-5
v_call: TRBV7-2

cdr3_aa: CASSEGQGGLYEQYF
cdr3_nt: TGTGCCAGCAGTGAGGGGCAGGGCGGGCTCTACGAGCAGTACTTC
d_call: -
clone_size: -
j_call: TRBJ2-7
v_call: TRBV2

cdr3_aa: CASSLPGEREINEQFF
cdr3_nt: TGTGCCAGCAGCCTCCCCGGGGAGCGGGAAATCAATGAGCAGTTCTTC
d_call: TRBD2
clone_size: few
j_call: TRBJ2-1
v_call: TRBV4-2

cdr3_aa: CASSYSDSYYEQYF
cdr3_nt: TGTGCCAGCAGTTACTCGGACAGCTACTACGAGCAGTACTTC
d_call: -
clone_size: few
j_call: TRBJ2-7
v_call: TRBV6-5

cdr3_aa: CASSPQTGGAFEQFF
cdr3_nt: TGTGCTAGCAGCCCCCAAACCGGGGGGGCCTTTGAGCAGTTCTTC
d_call: TRBD2
clone_size: few
j_call: TRBJ2-1
v_call: TRBV7-6

cdr3_aa: CASSQEGQGHGELFF
cdr3_nt: TGCGCCAGCAGCCAAGAGGGACAGGGGCACGGGGAGCTGTTTTTT
d_call: TRBD1
clone_size: -
j_call: TRBJ2-2
v_call: TRBV4-3

cdr3_aa: CASSQGGAGANVLTF
cdr3_nt: TGTGCCAGCTCCCAGGGGGGTGCTGGGGCCAACGTCCTGACTTTC
d_call: -
clone_size: -
j_call: TRBJ2-6
v_call: TRBV6-1

cdr3_aa: CASSHVGGPNYGYTF
cdr3_nt: TGTGCCAGCAGCCATGTGGGCGGCCCTAACTATGGCTACACCTTC
d_call: -
clone_size: few
j_call: TRBJ1-2
v_call: TRBV11-2

cdr3_aa: CASSPGQGKGTGNEQFF
cdr3_nt: TGTGCCAGCTCACCTGGACAGGGAAAAGGGACCGGCAATGAGCAGTTCTTC
d_call: TRBD1
clone_size: -
j_call: TRBJ2-1
v_call: TRBV18

cdr3_aa: CATSERTSGDAYEQYF
cdr3_nt: TGTGCCACCAGCGAAAGGACTAGCGGGGACGCCTACGAGCAGTACTTC
d_call: TRBD2
clone_size: -
j_call: TRBJ2-7
v_call: TRBV15

cdr3_aa: CASSLYEQFF
cdr3_nt: TGTGCCAGCAGTTTATATGAGCAGTTCTTC
d_call: -
clone_size: -
j_call: TRBJ2-1
v_call: TRBV12-3/TRBV12-4

cdr3_aa: CASSLSGSVPFF
cdr3_nt: TGTGCCAGCAGCTTAAGCGGTTCAGTTCCGTTCTTC
d_call: -
clone_size: few
j_call: TRBJ2-1
v_call: TRBV11-1

cdr3_aa: CATSRQTGDSGELFF
cdr3_nt: TGTGCCACCAGCAGACAGACAGGGGATTCCGGGGAGCTGTTTTTT
d_call: TRBD1
clone_size: few
j_call: TRBJ2-2
v_call: TRBV15

cdr3_aa: CSGGPETQYF
cdr3_nt: TGCAGCGGAGGACCAGAGACCCAGTACTTC
d_call: -
clone_size: -
j_call: TRBJ2-5
v_call: TRBV29-1

cdr3_aa: CASSRRSSGSFADTQYF
cdr3_nt: TGCGCCAGCAGCCGTAGGTCTAGCGGGAGTTTTGCAGATACGCAGTATTTT
d_call: TRBD2
clone_size: -
j_call: TRBJ2-3
v_call: TRBV4-3

cdr3_aa: CASSRTGLADTTQYF
cdr3_nt: TGTGCCAGCTCACGTACAGGGCTCGCAGATACTACGCAGTATTTT
d_call: -
clone_size: -
j_call: TRBJ2-3
v_call: TRBV18

cdr3_aa: CATSSNRVSGANVLTF
cdr3_nt: TGTGCCACCAGCAGCAACAGGGTCTCTGGGGCCAACGTCCTGACTTTC
d_call: -
clone_size: few
j_call: TRBJ2-6
v_call: TRBV15

cdr3_aa: CSARDLAGGNIQYF
cdr3_nt: TGCAGTGCTAGAGATTTGGCCGGGGGAAACATTCAGTACTTC
d_call: -
clone_size: few
j_call: TRBJ2-4
v_call: TRBV20-1

cdr3_aa: CASSQPNRDRGHQPQHF
cdr3_nt: TGCGCCAGCAGTCAGCCCAACCGGGACAGGGGGCATCAGCCCCAGCATTTT
d_call: TRBD1
clone_size: once
j_call: TRBJ1-5
v_call: TRBV23-1

cdr3_aa: CASSLTTSGGSTDTQYF
cdr3_nt: TGTGCCAGCAGCTTAACGACTAGCGGTGGTTCCACAGATACGCAGTATTTT
d_call: TRBD2
clone_size: -
j_call: TRBJ2-3
v_call: TRBV7-3

cdr3_aa: CAWSGAGNTEAFF
cdr3_nt: TGTGCCTGGAGTGGGGCTGGGAACACTGAAGCTTTCTTT
d_call: -
clone_size: few
j_call: TRBJ1-1
v_call: TRBV30

cdr3_aa: CASSSGTVSYF
cdr3_nt: TGTGCCAGCAGCTCCGGGACAGTGTCGTACTTC
d_call: TRBD1
clone_size: -
j_call: TRBJ2-5
v_call: TRBV11-2